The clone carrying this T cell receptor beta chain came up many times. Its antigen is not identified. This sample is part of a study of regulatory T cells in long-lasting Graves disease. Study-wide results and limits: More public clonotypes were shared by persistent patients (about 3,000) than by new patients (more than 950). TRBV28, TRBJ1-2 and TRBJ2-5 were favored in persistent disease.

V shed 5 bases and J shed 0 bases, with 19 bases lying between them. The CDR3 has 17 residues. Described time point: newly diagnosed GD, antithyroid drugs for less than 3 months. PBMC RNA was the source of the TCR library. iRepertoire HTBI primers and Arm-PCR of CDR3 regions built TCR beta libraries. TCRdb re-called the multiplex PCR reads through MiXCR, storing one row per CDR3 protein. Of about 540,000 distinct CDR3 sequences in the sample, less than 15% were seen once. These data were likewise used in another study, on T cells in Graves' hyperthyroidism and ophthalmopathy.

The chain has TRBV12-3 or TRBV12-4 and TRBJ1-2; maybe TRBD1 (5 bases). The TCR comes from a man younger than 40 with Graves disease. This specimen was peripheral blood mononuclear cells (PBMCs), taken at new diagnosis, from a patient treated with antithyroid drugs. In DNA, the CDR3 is TGTGCCAGCAGTCCCTACGACAGTGTTGCGCCTAACTATGGCTACACCTTC. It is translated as CASSPYDSVAPNYGYTF.